This T cell receptor (beta chain) was recorded in a study of cytomegalovirus exposure and HLA in healthy donors. Study-wide points: A classifier reportedly called cytomegalovirus status with high sensitivity and specificity. When analyzed later, the rates of TCR association showed variation by HLA locus, with DRB1 the most and HLA-C the fewest.

Concerning this clone: Its specificity is not known.

60 Vbeta and 13 Jbeta primers were used in PCR. Generated by immunoSEQ multiplex PCR, the TCRdb table keeps only in-frame clones and is missing some. The sample shows about 140,000 clones, around 72% of them seen only once. The TCR sequence derives from a human donor in good health. Material: PBMCs.

The CDR3, as DNA: TGTGCCAGCAGTCCTCAGGGAGGGAATGAAAAACTGTTTTTT. Amino acid sequence: CASSPQGGNEKLFF. J is TRBJ1-4 and V is TRBV6-6; TRBD1 is a possible D gene (5 bases). The germline V gene has CDR1 MNHNY and CDR2 SVGAGI (reference sequence). Trimming left V 5 bases short and J 5 bases short, with 12 bases between. This CDR3 contains 14 residues.